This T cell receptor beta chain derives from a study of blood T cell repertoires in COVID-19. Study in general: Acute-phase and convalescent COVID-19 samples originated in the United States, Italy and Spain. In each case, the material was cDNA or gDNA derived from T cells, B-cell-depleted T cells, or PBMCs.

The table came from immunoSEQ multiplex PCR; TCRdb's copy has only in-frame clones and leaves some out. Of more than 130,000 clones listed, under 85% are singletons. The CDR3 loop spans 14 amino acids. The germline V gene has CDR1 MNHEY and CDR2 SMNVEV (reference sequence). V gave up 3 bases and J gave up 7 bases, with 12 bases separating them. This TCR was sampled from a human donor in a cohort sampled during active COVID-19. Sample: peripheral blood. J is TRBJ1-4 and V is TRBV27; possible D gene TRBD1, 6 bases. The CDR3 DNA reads TGTGCCAGCAGTTTTTCAGGGGAGGGTGAAAAACTGTTTTTT. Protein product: CASSFSGEGEKLFF.